This T cell receptor (beta chain) emerged from a study of blood T cell repertoires in COVID-19. Germline V gene data show CDR1 as SGHRS and CDR2 as YFSETQ. Trimming took 0 bases from V and 0 from J; bases not matched to a gene: 7. The CDR3 is 18 amino acids. Profiling relied on immunoSEQ multiplex PCR, and the TCRdb table lists in-frame clones only, not all of them. Here the sample spans almost 200,000 clones, about nine tenths being singletons. The sequence derives from a woman aged 70-85 years with acute or convalescent COVID-19. Material for sequencing was peripheral blood. The chain links TRBV5-1 to TRBJ2-3; 10 positions agree with TRBD2. The DNA for the CDR3 is TGCGCCAGCAGCTTGGTCCTAGCGGGGGCCGGGAGCACAGATACGCAGTATTTT. Translated: CASSLVLAGAGSTDTQYF.